The 8 T cell receptor beta chains presented below share a single source sample, sequenced in a study of blood T cell repertoires in COVID-19. The data were produced by immunoSEQ multiplex PCR, yet TCRdb's version contains in-frame clones alone and is incomplete. The repertoire holds around 190,000 clones, with 88% as singletons. Material for sequencing was PBMCs or T cells enriched from blood (not recorded which). The receptors originated from a woman between 18 and 29 years old who had recovered from COVID-19.

This chain joins TRBV6-5 and TRBJ2-7, with a tentative D call TRBD2 (5 bases). The V end was cut by 6 bases, the J end by 7 bases, with 16 bases between. Germline values: CDR1 MNHEY, CDR2 SVGAGI. The CDR3 consists of 13 residues. The DNA for the CDR3 is TGTGCCAGCAGCGCAACCGCGACGGGGGAGCAGTACTTC. It specifies CASSATATGEQYF.

The V call is TRBV2, the J call TRBJ1-2, with 7 positions matching TRBD1. The CDR3 sequence is 13 residues long. CDR1 is SNHLY and CDR2 is FYNNEI in the germline V gene. The V gene end was trimmed by 11 bases and the J gene end by 2 bases; junction bases not matched to a gene: 8. The CDR3 DNA sequence: TGTGCCGGTTCGACAGGGACCAACTATGGCTACACCTTC. As protein: CAGSTGTNYGYTF.

This clone was observed a few times. The gene calls are TRBV4-3 and TRBJ1-1; tentative D call: TRBD1 (6 bases). The CDR3 spans 17 residues. Germline loops: CDR1 LGHNA, CDR2 YSLEER. V was shortened by 0 bases and J by 1 base, with 15 bases between the two germline ends. The CDR3 sequence is CASSQDRFGQTNTEAFF. The CDR3 DNA follows: TGCGCCAGCAGCCAAGATCGCTTTGGACAGACGAACACTGAAGCTTTCTTT.

This chain links TRBV27 with TRBJ2-1; D might be TRBD2 (6 bases). Germline loops: CDR1 MNHEY, CDR2 SMNVEV (reference sequence). V was trimmed by 1 base and J by 6 bases, leaving 19 bases between them. There are 17 residues in the CDR3. CDR3 bases: TGTGCCAGCAGTTTATTAGCGGAACAACCCCACTGCAATGAGCAGTTCTTC. Protein product: CASSLLAEQPHCNEQFF.

This rearrangement joins TRBV27 to TRBJ2-1; 7 bases match TRBD2. The CDR3 covers 18 residues. From germline, CDR1 is MNHEY and CDR2 SMNVEV (reference sequence). V lost 3 bases to trimming and J lost 7 bases; unmatched junction nucleotides: 18. The CDR3 is CASSFVGRVGGRTNEQFF. CDR3 DNA sequence: TGTGCCAGCAGTTTCGTAGGTCGTGTGGGAGGGCGCACGAATGAGCAGTTCTTC.

The chain is built from TRBV18 and TRBJ2-7; possible D gene TRBD1, 6 bases. The V and J ends lost 2 bases and 4 bases respectively, with 15 bases between them. Germline V gene sequence: CDR1 KGHSH, CDR2 LQKENI. The CDR3 has 15 residues. In DNA, the CDR3 is TGTGCCAGCTCACCAGGTGGACAGAGACGTTACGAGCAGTACTTC. It yields the protein CASSPGGQRRYEQYF.

This chain connects TRBV19 to TRBJ1-5; D is unclear. Germline CDR1 reads LNHDA; CDR2 reads SQIVND (reference sequence). The ends were cut back, 2 bases at V and 6 bases at J, with 14 bases in the middle. This CDR3 comprises 15 residues. The CDR3 nucleotides are TGTGCCAGTAGTATATCCATACAGAACGTTCAGCCCCAGCATTTT. Its translation: CASSISIQNVQPQHF.

The V gene is TRBV19, the J gene TRBJ1-2; D gene uncertain. The germline V gene has CDR1 LNHDA and CDR2 SQIVND (reference sequence). This CDR3 has 15 residues. Deletions cut 7 bases from V and 8 bases from J, with 23 bases between. CDR3 DNA sequence: TGTGCCAGTAATCCTCGGGTGGCTTCCCGCGAGGGCTACACCTTC. Its protein is CASNPRVASREGYTF.